A selection of T cell receptor beta chains follows, all from one sample in a study of T cells after yellow fever vaccination. From the 5' RACE reads, TCRdb called clonotypes with MiXCR, one entry per CDR3 protein. The sample has some 390,000 distinct CDR3 sequences; more than 5.5% are singletons. The sample in question was PBMCs, obtained 5 days after the yellow fever booster vaccination. The source is a man aged 30 to 45 who received the YFV17D yellow fever vaccine. CDR3s include the opening cysteine and the closing phenylalanine or tryptophan. Each record gives: clone size, J gene, V gene, D gene, CDR3 DNA, CDR3 protein. D genes are given only for firm matches. Not all rows give a size; the values are once, few, many and, for expanded clones, a class.

>few|TRBJ2-1|TRBV6-1|TRBD2
TGTGCCAGCATATCTCGATCTAGCGGGGACAATGAGCAGTTCTTC
CASISRSSGDNEQFF
>many|TRBJ1-2|TRBV5-1|NA
TGCGCCAGCAGCTTGGTTCCGGGAGCAAGGGATGGCTACACCTTC
CASSLVPGARDGYTF
>NA|TRBJ2-5|TRBV29-1|TRBD1
TGCAGCGCCCGAGGCGGACAGGGAGAGACCCAGTACTTC
CSARGGQGETQYF
>NA|TRBJ1-1|TRBV20-1|NA
TGCAGTGCTAGAGTCGGGCCTAGATTGAACACTGAAGCTTTCTTT
CSARVGPRLNTEAFF
>few|TRBJ1-1|TRBV27|NA
TGTGCCAGCAGACGTACCGGATCTCAGGCTTTCTTT
CASRRTGSQAFF
>many|TRBJ2-3|TRBV29-1|NA
TGCAGCGTTGATGATTGGCGGGAATCTAGAGATACGCAGTATTTT
CSVDDWRESRDTQYF
>NA|TRBJ2-7|TRBV5-6|TRBD2
TGTGCCAGCAGCTCCCTAGGGCTAGCGGGAGTCACCTACGAGCAGTACTTC
CASSSLGLAGVTYEQYF
>NA|TRBJ1-2|TRBV25-1|TRBD1
TGTGCCAGCAGTGAATCAGGGGGCGACTATGGCTACACCTTC
CASSESGGDYGYTF
>NA|TRBJ2-7|TRBV25-1|TRBD1
TGTGCCAGCACCAGGACAGGCCTCTACGAGCAGTACTTC
CASTRTGLYEQYF
>few|TRBJ2-7|TRBV20-1|TRBD2
TGCAGTGCTTACCTCGGGACTAGCGGAGTCCTCTACGAGCAGTACTTC
CSAYLGTSGVLYEQYF
>few|TRBJ1-4|TRBV18|TRBD1
TGTGCCAGCTCACCAAGGGGGCAGGACGAAAAACTGTTTTTT
CASSPRGQDEKLFF
>NA|TRBJ2-3|TRBV6-1|TRBD2
TGTGCCAGCAGTGGGGGACTAGCTCGTAGCACAGATACGCAGTATTTT
CASSGGLARSTDTQYF
>few|TRBJ2-4|TRBV6-5|TRBD2
TGTGCCAGCAGTTACAGGTGGGGGGGGACCAAAAACATTCAGTACTTC
CASSYRWGGTKNIQYF
>NA|TRBJ2-1|TRBV5-4|NA
TGTGCCAGCAGCTTGGCTGGAGTGAGGCGGGCCCACTCCTACAATGAGCAGTTCTTC
CASSLAGVRRAHSYNEQFF
>few|TRBJ2-5|TRBV4-3|NA
TGCGCCAGCAGCCAAGAAGTTGGGGAGACCCAGTACTTC
CASSQEVGETQYF
>NA|TRBJ2-1|TRBV19|TRBD1
TGTGCCGCGACAGGGGATAATGAGCAGTTCTTC
CAATGDNEQFF
>NA|TRBJ2-3|TRBV5-6|NA
TGTGCCAGCAGCTCCGTCTTGGATACGCAGTATTTT
CASSSVLDTQYF
>many|TRBJ2-1|TRBV7-2|NA
TGTGCCAGCAGCTTATTGCCCCAGGGGTGGGAGTACTACAATGAGCAGTTCTTC
CASSLLPQGWEYYNEQFF
>few|TRBJ2-7|TRBV4-3|NA
TGCGCCAGCAGCCAAGAGATCGGGACGGATCCCTACGAGCAGTACTTC
CASSQEIGTDPYEQYF
>many|TRBJ2-1|TRBV7-8|NA
TGTGCCAGCAGCTCGCGGGAAGGGTCCTACAATGAGCAGTTCTTC
CASSSREGSYNEQFF
>many|TRBJ2-2|TRBV4-3|NA
TGCGCCAGCAGTATCTTTGGGGGGGAGCTGTTTTTT
CASSIFGGELFF
>NA|TRBJ2-1|TRBV30|NA
TGTGCCTGGAGTATGGGGTATAATGAGCAGTTCTTC
CAWSMGYNEQFF
>NA|TRBJ1-4|TRBV20-1|NA
TGCAGTGCAAGCCGGGATAATGAAAAACTGTTTTTT
CSASRDNEKLFF
>few|TRBJ1-2|TRBV6-5|TRBD1
TGTGCCAGCAGTTCGCAGGGACAGGGAATACGTGGCTACACCTTC
CASSSQGQGIRGYTF
>NA|TRBJ2-2|TRBV6-5|TRBD2
TGTGCCAGCAGTTACTCAGGAGCGGGAGAGGCCGGGGAGCTGTTTTTT
CASSYSGAGEAGELFF
>few|TRBJ1-4|TRBV5-1|NA
TGCGCCAGCAGCTTGCTCACTGGAGAAAAACTGTTTTTT
CASSLLTGEKLFF
>NA|TRBJ2-7|TRBV5-1|NA
TGCGCCAGCAGTGAAACTGGGTCGAGAGTCTACGAGCAGTACTTC
CASSETGSRVYEQYF
>few|TRBJ1-3|TRBV20-1|NA
TGCAGTGCTCGTCGGCCGGCCAGCTCTGGAAACACCATATATTTT
CSARRPASSGNTIYF
>NA|TRBJ2-7|TRBV5-1|TRBD2
TGCGCCAGCAGCCCCGATCGGGTAGCGGGAGGTAAGCAGTACTTC
CASSPDRVAGGKQYF
>NA|TRBJ1-2|TRBV10-1|TRBD1
TGCGCCAGCAGTCCAGCAGGGACGGGACAGTATGGCTACACCTTC
CASSPAGTGQYGYTF
>few|TRBJ2-7|TRBV14|NA
TGTGCCAGCAGCCAAGAACCACGGGGCGAGCAGTACTTC
CASSQEPRGEQYF
>NA|TRBJ1-5|TRBV10-2|NA
TGCGCCAGCGGGTCGGCTATGGGGGGTCAAGTTCAGCCCCAGCATTTT
CASGSAMGGQVQPQHF
>NA|TRBJ2-2|TRBV28|TRBD1
TGTGCCAGCAGTTTTCCGCGGACAGGGCTCACCGGGGAGCTGTTTTTT
CASSFPRTGLTGELFF
>few|TRBJ2-3|TRBV6-5|NA
TGTGCCAGCAGTTACTCACCGGGGGCGGTTACGCAGTATTTT
CASSYSPGAVTQYF
>many|TRBJ2-1|TRBV5-1|TRBD1
TGCGCCAGCAGCTTAACCGGGACAGGGGTCTACAATGAGCAGTTCTTC
CASSLTGTGVYNEQFF
>NA|TRBJ2-3|TRBV6-2/TRBV6-3|NA
TGTGCCAGCAGTTACTGGCCCTTAGATACGCAGTATTTT
CASSYWPLDTQYF
>NA|TRBJ2-3|TRBV20-1|TRBD2
TGCAGTGCTAGAGCCCCGGGACTAGCGGGGCCCCCAGATACGCAGTATTTT
CSARAPGLAGPPDTQYF
>NA|TRBJ2-1|TRBV9|NA
TGTGCCAGCAGCAAAGGGGCTAGCATCGATGAGCAGTTCTTC
CASSKGASIDEQFF
>NA|TRBJ1-2|TRBV7-2|NA
TGTGCCAGCAGCTCCCAGGGGACTAATTATGGCTACACCTTC
CASSSQGTNYGYTF
>few|TRBJ1-6|TRBV28|NA
TGTGCCAGCAGTTTCCTGCAGGGTAGGACACCCCTCCACTTT
CASSFLQGRTPLHF
>NA|TRBJ1-4|TRBV19|NA
TGTGCCAGTAGTATTCTCTGGGCGTCAATCCTGTTTTTT
CASSILWASILFF